This T cell receptor beta chain emerged from a study of blood T cells in healthy people across ages. Findings and limits, study-wide: Per million T cells, TCR beta diversity dropped roughly linearly as age increased.

A sample-barcoded 5' primer and a J-beta primer mix were used in a second PCR of about 7 to 11 cycles. One entry per CDR3 protein, called by TCRdb with MiXCR from the 5' RACE reads. The sample shows under 800,000 distinct CDR3 sequences, 21% of them seen only once. Note on this clonotype: Its antigen remains unknown.

V lost 1 base and J 7 bases, leaving 4 bases between the germline ends. CDR1 is MNHNS, CDR2 SASEGT, per germline. The CDR3 extends over 11 amino acids. The chain has TRBV6-1 and TRBJ1-2, with D uncertain. The TCR comes from a man aged 70 or older in good health. Material: blood. This chain's CDR3 is CASSEVGGYTF. In DNA, the CDR3 is TGTGCCAGCAGTGAAGTGGGTGGCTACACCTTC.